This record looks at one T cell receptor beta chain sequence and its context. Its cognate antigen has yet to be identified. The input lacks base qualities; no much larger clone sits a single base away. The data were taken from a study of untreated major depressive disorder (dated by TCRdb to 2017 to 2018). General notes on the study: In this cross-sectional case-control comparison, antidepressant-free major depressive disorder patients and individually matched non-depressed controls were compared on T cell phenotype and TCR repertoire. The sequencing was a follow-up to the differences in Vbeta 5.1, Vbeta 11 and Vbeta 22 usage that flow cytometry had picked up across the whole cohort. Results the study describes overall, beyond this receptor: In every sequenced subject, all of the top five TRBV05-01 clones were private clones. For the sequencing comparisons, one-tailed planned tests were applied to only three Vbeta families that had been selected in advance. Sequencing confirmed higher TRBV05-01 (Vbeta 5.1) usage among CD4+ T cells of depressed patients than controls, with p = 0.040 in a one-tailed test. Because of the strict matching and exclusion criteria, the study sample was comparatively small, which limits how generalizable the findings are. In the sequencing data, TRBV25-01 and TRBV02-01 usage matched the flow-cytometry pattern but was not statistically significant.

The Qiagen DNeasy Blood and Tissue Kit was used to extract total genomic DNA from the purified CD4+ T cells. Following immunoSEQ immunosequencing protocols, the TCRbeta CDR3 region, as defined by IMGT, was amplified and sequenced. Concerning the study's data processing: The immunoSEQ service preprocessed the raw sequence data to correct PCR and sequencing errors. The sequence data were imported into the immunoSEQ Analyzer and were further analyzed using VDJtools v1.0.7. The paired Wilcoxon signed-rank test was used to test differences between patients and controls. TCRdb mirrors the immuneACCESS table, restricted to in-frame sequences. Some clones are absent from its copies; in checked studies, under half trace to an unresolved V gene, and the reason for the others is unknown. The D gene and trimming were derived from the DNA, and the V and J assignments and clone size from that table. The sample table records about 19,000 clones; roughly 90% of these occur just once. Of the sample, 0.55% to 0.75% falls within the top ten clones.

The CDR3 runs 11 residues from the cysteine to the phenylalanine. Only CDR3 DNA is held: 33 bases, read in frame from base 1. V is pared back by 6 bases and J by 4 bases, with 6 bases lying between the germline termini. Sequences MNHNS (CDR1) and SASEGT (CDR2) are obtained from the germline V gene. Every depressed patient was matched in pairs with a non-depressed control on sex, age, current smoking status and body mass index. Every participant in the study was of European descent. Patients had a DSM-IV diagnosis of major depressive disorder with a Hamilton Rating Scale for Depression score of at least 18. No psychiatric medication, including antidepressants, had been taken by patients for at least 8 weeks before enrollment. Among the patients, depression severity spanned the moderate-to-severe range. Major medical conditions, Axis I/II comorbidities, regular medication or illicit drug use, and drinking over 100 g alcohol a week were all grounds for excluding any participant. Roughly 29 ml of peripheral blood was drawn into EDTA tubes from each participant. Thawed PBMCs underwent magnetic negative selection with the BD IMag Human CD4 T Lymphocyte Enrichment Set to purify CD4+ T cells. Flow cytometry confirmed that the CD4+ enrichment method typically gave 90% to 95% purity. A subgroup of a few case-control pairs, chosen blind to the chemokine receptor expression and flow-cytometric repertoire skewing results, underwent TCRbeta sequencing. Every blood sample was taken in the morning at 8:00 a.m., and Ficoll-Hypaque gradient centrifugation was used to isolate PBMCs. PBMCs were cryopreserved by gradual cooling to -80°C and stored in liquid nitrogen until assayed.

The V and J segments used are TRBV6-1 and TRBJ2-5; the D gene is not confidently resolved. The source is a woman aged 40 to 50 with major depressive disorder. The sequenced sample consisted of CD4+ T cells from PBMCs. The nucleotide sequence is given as TGTGCCAGCAGAAACGGAGAGACCCAGTACTTC. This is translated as CASRNGETQYF.